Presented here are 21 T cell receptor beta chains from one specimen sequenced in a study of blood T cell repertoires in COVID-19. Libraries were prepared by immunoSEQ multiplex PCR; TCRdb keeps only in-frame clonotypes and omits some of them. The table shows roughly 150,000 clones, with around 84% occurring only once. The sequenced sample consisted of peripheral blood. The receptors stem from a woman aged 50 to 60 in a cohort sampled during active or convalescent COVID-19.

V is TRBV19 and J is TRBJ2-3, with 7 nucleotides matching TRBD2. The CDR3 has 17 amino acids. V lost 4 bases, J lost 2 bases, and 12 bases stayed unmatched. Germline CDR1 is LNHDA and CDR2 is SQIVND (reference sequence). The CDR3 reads CASSRGGGSGNTDTQYF. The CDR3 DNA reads TGTGCCAGTAGTAGGGGGGGTGGAAGCGGAAACACAGATACGCAGTATTTT.

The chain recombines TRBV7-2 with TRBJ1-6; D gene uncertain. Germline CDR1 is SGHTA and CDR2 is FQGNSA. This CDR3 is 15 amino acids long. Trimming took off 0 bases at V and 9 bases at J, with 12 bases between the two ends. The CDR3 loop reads CASSLAFGPISPLHF. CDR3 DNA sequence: TGTGCCAGCAGCTTAGCTTTCGGTCCAATTTCACCCCTCCACTTT.

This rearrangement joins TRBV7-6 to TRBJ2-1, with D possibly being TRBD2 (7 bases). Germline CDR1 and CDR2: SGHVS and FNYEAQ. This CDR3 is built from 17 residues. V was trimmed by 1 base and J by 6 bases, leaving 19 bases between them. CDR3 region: CASSLGSGGGGLNEQFF. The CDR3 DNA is TGTGCCAGCAGCTTAGGTTCTGGTGGCGGGGGCCTCAATGAGCAGTTCTTC.

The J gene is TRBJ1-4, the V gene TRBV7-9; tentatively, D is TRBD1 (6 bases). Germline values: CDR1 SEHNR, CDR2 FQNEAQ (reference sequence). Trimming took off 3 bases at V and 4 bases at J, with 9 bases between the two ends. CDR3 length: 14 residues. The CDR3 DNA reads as TGTGCCAGCAGCTTGAGACAGGATAATGAAAAACTGTTTTTT. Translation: CASSLRQDNEKLFF.

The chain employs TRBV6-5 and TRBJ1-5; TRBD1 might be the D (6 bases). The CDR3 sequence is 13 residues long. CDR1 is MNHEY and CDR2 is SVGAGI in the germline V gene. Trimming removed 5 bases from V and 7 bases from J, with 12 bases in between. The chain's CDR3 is CASSTNRVQPQHF. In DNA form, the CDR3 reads TGTGCCAGCAGTACAAACAGGGTCCAGCCCCAGCATTTT.

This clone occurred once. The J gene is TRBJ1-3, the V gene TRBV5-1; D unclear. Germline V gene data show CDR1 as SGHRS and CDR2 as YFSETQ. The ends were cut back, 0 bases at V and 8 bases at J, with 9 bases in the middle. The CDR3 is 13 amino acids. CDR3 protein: CASSLGQEDTIYF. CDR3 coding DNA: TGCGCCAGCAGCTTGGGGCAGGAAGACACCATATATTTT.

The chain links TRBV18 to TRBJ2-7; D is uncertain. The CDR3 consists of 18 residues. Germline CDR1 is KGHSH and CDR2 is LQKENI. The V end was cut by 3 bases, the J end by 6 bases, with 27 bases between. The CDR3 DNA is TGTGCCAGCTCACCGCGACTTCCGATCCGCGTGAGCGATCCCGAGCAGTACTTC. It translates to CASSPRLPIRVSDPEQYF.

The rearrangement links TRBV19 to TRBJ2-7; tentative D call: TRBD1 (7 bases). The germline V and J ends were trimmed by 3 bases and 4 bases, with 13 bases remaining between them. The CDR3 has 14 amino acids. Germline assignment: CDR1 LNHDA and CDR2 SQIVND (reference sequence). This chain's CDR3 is CASSMEGARYEQYF. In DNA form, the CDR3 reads TGTGCCAGTAGTATGGAGGGGGCGCGGTACGAGCAGTACTTC.

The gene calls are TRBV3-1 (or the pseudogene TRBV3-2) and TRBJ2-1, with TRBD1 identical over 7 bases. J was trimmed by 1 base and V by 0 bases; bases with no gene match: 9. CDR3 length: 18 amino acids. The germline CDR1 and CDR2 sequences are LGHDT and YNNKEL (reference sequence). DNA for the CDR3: TGTGCCAGCAGCCAAGATAGGGGGACAGTACTTTCCTACAATGAGCAGTTCTTC. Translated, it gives CASSQDRGTVLSYNEQFF.

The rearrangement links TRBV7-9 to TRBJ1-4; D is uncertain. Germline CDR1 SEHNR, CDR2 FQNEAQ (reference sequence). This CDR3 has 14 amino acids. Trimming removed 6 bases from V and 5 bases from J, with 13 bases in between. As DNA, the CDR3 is TGTGCCAGCAGTCCCGACTTCGGGAATGAAAAACTGTTTTTT. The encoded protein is CASSPDFGNEKLFF.

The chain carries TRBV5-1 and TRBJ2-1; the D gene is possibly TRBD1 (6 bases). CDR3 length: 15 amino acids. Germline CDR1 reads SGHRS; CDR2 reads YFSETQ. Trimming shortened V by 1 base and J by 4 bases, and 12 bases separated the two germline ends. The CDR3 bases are TGCGCCAGCAGCTTGCAGGGGACGGATTACAATGAGCAGTTCTTC. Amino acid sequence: CASSLQGTDYNEQFF.

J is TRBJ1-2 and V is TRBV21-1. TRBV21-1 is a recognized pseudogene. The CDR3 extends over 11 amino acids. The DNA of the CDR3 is TGTGCCAGTCAAGCGTACTATGGCTACACCTTC. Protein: CASQAYYGYTF.

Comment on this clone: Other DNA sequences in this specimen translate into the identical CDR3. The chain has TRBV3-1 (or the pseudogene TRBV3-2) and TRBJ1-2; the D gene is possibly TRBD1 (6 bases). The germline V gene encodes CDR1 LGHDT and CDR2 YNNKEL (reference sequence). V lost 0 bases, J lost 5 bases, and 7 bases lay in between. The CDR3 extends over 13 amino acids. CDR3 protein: CASSQEGGYGYTF. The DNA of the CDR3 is TGTGCCAGCAGCCAAGAAGGGGGTTATGGCTACACCTTC.

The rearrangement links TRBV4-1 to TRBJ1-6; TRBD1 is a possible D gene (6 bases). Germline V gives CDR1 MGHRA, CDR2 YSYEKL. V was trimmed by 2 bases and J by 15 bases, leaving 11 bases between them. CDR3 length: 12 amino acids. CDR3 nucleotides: TGCGCCAGCAGCCAAACCCCGGGACACCTCCACTTT. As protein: CASSQTPGHLHF.

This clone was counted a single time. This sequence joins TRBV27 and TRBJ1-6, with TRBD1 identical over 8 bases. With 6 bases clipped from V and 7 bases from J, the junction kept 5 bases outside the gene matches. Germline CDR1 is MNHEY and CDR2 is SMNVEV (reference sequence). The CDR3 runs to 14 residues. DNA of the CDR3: TGTGCCAGCAGCAAGGACAGGGTAAATTCACCCCTCCACTTT. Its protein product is CASSKDRVNSPLHF.

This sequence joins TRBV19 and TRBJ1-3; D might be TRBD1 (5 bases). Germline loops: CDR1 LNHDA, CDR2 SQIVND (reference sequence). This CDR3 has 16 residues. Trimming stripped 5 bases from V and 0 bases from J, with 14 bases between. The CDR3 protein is CASSAGGKNSGNTIYF. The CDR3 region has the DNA TGTGCCAGTAGTGCGGGGGGTAAAAACTCTGGAAACACCATATATTTT.

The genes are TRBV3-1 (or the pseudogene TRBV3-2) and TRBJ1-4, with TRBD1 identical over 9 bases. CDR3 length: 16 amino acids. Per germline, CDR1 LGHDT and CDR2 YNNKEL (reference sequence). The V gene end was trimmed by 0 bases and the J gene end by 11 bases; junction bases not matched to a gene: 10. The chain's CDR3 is CASSQDSGTGLGKLFF. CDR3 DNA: TGTGCCAGCAGCCAAGATAGCGGGACAGGGTTAGGGAAACTGTTTTTT.

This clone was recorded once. CDR3 bases: TGTGCCAGCAGTTTACAGGGGAACACTGAAGCTTTCTTT. It translates to CASSLQGNTEAFF. J is TRBJ1-1 and V is TRBV6-5; tentatively, D is TRBD1 (6 bases). CDR1 is MNHEY, CDR2 SVGAGI, per germline. The CDR3 spans 13 residues. V lost 4 bases and J 1 base, leaving 7 bases between the germline ends.

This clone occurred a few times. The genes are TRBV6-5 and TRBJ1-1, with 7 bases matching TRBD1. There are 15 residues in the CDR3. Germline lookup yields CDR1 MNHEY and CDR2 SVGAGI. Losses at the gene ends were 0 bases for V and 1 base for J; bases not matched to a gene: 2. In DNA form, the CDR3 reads TGTGCCAGCAGTTACTCGGGGACAGCGAACACTGAAGCTTTCTTT. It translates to CASSYSGTANTEAFF.

This chain's CDR3 is CASSLSGQGRGYGYTF. The CDR3 nucleotides are TGTGCCAGCAGCTTAAGCGGACAGGGTCGAGGGTATGGCTACACCTTC. The J gene is TRBJ1-2, the V gene TRBV7-3; 8 bases are shared with TRBD1. V dropped 1 base and J dropped 5; count of bases not matched to a gene: 9. This CDR3 contains 16 residues. Germline assignment: CDR1 SGHTA and CDR2 FQGTGA. Supplemented by reference TRBV7-3 and TRBJ1-2, the full variable domain reads GAGVSQTPSNKVTEKGKYVELRCDPISGHTALYWYRQSLGQGPEFLIYFQGTGAADDSGLPNDRFFAVRPEGSVSTLKIQRTERGDSAVYLCASSLSGQGRGYGYTFGSGTRLTVV.

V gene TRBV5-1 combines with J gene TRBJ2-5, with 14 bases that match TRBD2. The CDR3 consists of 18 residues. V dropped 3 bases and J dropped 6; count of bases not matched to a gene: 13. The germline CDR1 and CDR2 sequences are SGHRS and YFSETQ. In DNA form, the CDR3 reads TGCGCCAGCAGCTCTGGACTAGCGGGGGGTCGTCTTCTGAAGACCCAGTACTTC. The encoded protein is CASSSGLAGGRLLKTQYF.